A selection of T cell receptor beta chains follows, all from one sample in a study of blood T cell repertoires in COVID-19. Clones were read by immunoSEQ multiplex PCR, and TCRdb kept only the in-frame ones, dropping some. The table lists about 140,000 clones, about four fifths of them singletons, with 5.5% in the top ten. Material for sequencing was PBMCs or T cells enriched from blood (not recorded which). These receptors all stem from a man aged 35 to 55 with acute COVID-19. Both conserved end residues are part of each CDR3. Fields, in order: V gene, clone size, CDR3 protein. Clone size appears in some rows only: once, few, many, or a class for an expanded clone.

V gene: TRBV6-5; clone size: -; CDR3 protein: CASSYGGSYAEQFF
V gene: TRBV18; clone size: -; CDR3 protein: CASSLTGFREQFF
V gene: TRBV19; clone size: -; CDR3 protein: CASQQGLSSYNEQFF
V gene: TRBV18; clone size: -; CDR3 protein: CASSQRDTAYGYTF
V gene: TRBV5-4; clone size: -; CDR3 protein: CASSFGGQTSPLHF
V gene: TRBV6-2/TRBV6-3; clone size: -; CDR3 protein: CASSLTGDYGYTF
V gene: TRBV5-4; clone size: -; CDR3 protein: CASSFGLAGVSTYNEQFF
V gene: TRBV2; clone size: -; CDR3 protein: CASSPPGQGNSPLHF
V gene: TRBV30; clone size: -; CDR3 protein: CAWSGGERDEQFF
V gene: TRBV7-2; clone size: -; CDR3 protein: CASSLLPASGSSGELFF
V gene: TRBV9; clone size: -; CDR3 protein: CASSPGTPEEAFF
V gene: TRBV7-8; clone size: -; CDR3 protein: CASSVSVVGTYEQYF
V gene: TRBV30; clone size: few; CDR3 protein: CAGSPGAGGGEQYF
V gene: TRBV2; clone size: few; CDR3 protein: CASTGGGRGYTF
V gene: TRBV18; clone size: once; CDR3 protein: CASSPGQGRHGYTF
V gene: TRBV10-3; clone size: -; CDR3 protein: CAISEMEGMNTEAFF
V gene: TRBV28; clone size: -; CDR3 protein: CASWQTGEVSGNTIYF
V gene: TRBV19; clone size: -; CDR3 protein: CASSKAEGHGNQPQHF
V gene: TRBV6-5; clone size: -; CDR3 protein: CASSYVLGQIYYGYTF
V gene: TRBV19; clone size: -; CDR3 protein: CASGDSSDQPQHF
V gene: TRBV27; clone size: -; CDR3 protein: CASSPWDSTDTQYF
V gene: TRBV2; clone size: -; CDR3 protein: CASSEARPESYGYTF
V gene: TRBV4-1; clone size: once; CDR3 protein: CASSQGRVRLGTSGRSEQFF
V gene: TRBV19; clone size: -; CDR3 protein: CASSIRLAGGGVNEQFF
V gene: TRBV5-8; clone size: -; CDR3 protein: CASSPGLAGGETQYF
V gene: TRBV6-5; clone size: -; CDR3 protein: CASRTSGRQTEQFF
V gene: TRBV28; clone size: -; CDR3 protein: CASSLKPRGQFF
V gene: TRBV19; clone size: -; CDR3 protein: CASTGAWIGEQFF
V gene: TRBV7-2; clone size: -; CDR3 protein: CASSPDRNSNQPQHF
V gene: TRBV6-5; clone size: -; CDR3 protein: CASSPSRGQGTEAFF
V gene: TRBV9; clone size: -; CDR3 protein: CASSWTVNTEAFF
V gene: TRBV24-1; clone size: -; CDR3 protein: CATTGQGDTGELFF
V gene: TRBV7-9; clone size: few; CDR3 protein: CASSLYGQSHYGYTF
V gene: TRBV3-1/TRBV3-2; clone size: -; CDR3 protein: CASSQMTGDTQYF
V gene: TRBV6-5; clone size: once; CDR3 protein: CASSTLLENTEAFF
V gene: TRBV6-5; clone size: -; CDR3 protein: CASRRTGGGEAFF
V gene: TRBV10-1; clone size: -; CDR3 protein: CASSESRLAWGNQPQHF
V gene: TRBV28; clone size: -; CDR3 protein: CASSPETTSNNSPLHF
V gene: TRBV6-5; clone size: -; CDR3 protein: CASSHRVYTEAFF